This T cell receptor (beta chain) stems from a study of beta chain features in type 1 diabetes. Points from the study as a whole: The naive, central memory and Treg TCRB repertoires looked more alike in patients than they did in healthy donors.

Expressed TCRB transcripts were sequenced after all isolated RNA was converted to cDNA. The assay was immunoSEQ multiplex PCR, and TCRdb's table has in-frame clones only and misses some. The sample records roughly 500,000 clones, roughly 31% being singletons. In the case of this clone: Antigen specificity is unknown.

Specimen: naive CD4+ T cells from blood. The receptor was derived from a young man in good health.

This CDR3 reads CASSSPPSGKKFF. DNA for the CDR3: TGTGCCAGCAGTTCCCCCCCTAGCGGTAAAAAGTTCTTC. The chain employs TRBV27 and TRBJ2-1; 7 nucleotides match TRBD2. The CDR3 length is 13 residues. The junction had 11 bases not matched to a gene; V was cut back by 4 bases and J by 14 bases. Germline V gives CDR1 MNHEY, CDR2 SMNVEV (reference sequence).